These 10 T cell receptor beta chains originate from one sample sequenced in a study of shared clonotypes between healthy human individuals. Sequenced by immunoSEQ multiplex PCR; TCRdb stores in-frame clones only, minus some. The repertoire holds around 1.5 million clones, approximately 98% seen once, with roughly 0.45% in the top ten. Sequenced input: naive CD4+ T cells sorted from blood. As for subset: CD45RA+ positively selected. All receptors derive from a young man in good health.

This rearrangement joins TRBV9 to TRBJ2-5, with 8 bases fitting TRBD1. J gave up 5 bases and V 0 bases, and 3 bases lay outside the gene matches. Germline V gene sequence: CDR1 SGDLS, CDR2 YYNGEE. The CDR3 contains 14 residues. This chain's CDR3 is CASSVGPGGETQYF. In nucleotides, the CDR3 is TGTGCCAGCAGCGTAGGCCCAGGGGGCGAGACCCAGTACTTC.

The rearrangement joins TRBV15 to TRBJ1-1; weak D call: TRBD1 (5 bases). This CDR3 has 13 amino acids. The V end lost 3 bases, the J end lost 3 bases, and 8 bases lay between the germline ends. From germline, CDR1 is LNHNV and CDR2 YYDKDF (reference sequence). The CDR3 DNA is TGTGCCACCAGCAGGAGACAGTACACTGAAGCTTTCTTT. Encoded protein: CATSRRQYTEAFF.

This sequence joins TRBV19 and TRBJ2-4; a possible D gene is TRBD2 (6 bases). The V end was cut by 3 bases, the J end by 7 bases, with 16 bases between. The CDR3 contains 15 residues. The germline CDR1 and CDR2 sequences are LNHDA and SQIVND (reference sequence). The CDR3 coding sequence is TGTGCCAGTAGTATGGTCGGGAGCGGACGGAACATTCAGTACTTC. Amino acid sequence: CASSMVGSGRNIQYF. The variable domain in full, with the rest retrieved from reference TRBV19 and TRBJ2-4, is DGGITQSPKYLFRKEGQNVTLSCEQNLNHDAMYWYRQDPGQGLRLIYYSQIVNDFQKGDIAEGYSVSREKKESFPLTVTSAQKNPTAFYLCASSMVGSGRNIQYFGAGTRLSVL.

The chain couples TRBV28 to TRBJ2-1, with D possibly being TRBD1 (5 bases). Germline lookup yields CDR1 MDHEN and CDR2 SYDVKM. V lost 4 bases, J lost 3 bases, and 13 bases lay in between. There are 15 residues in the CDR3. The CDR3 coding sequence is TGTGCCAGCAGTTCTGAGCGACAGATCTACAATGAGCAGTTCTTC. Translated, it gives CASSSERQIYNEQFF.

The chain combines TRBV5-5 with TRBJ2-1; D unclear. Germline CDR1 is SGHKS and CDR2 is YYEKEE (reference sequence). CDR3 length: 18 amino acids. The V and J ends lost 0 bases and 3 bases respectively, with 19 bases between them. DNA of the CDR3: TGTGCCAGCAGCTTGGCTCATCCCGGCCCATTCCTCTACAATGAGCAGTTCTTC. Its translation: CASSLAHPGPFLYNEQFF. The full variable domain, its missing parts supplied by reference TRBV5-5 and TRBJ2-1, is DAGVTQSPTHLIKTRGQQVTLRCSPISGHKSVSWYQQVLGQGPQFIFQYYEKEERGRGNFPDRFSARQFPNYSSELNVNALLLGDSALYLCASSLAHPGPFLYNEQFFGPGTRLTVL.

This chain links TRBV28 with TRBJ1-1; D perhaps matches TRBD1 (6 bases). The CDR3 is made up of 13 amino acids. The V end was cut by 5 bases, the J end by 1 base, with 8 bases between. Germline values: CDR1 MDHEN, CDR2 SYDVKM. The CDR3 nucleotides read TGTGCCAGCAGTCCGACAGGGAACACTGAAGCTTTCTTT. Translated: CASSPTGNTEAFF.

V usage is TRBV4-3 and J usage is TRBJ2-2, with TRBD1 matching over 8 bases. The CDR3 loop spans 15 amino acids. Germline CDR1 is LGHNA and CDR2 is YSLEER. V shed 4 bases, J shed 4 bases, and the junction held 5 bases outside the gene matches. CDR3 amino acids: CASSPSDRGTGELFF. Here the CDR3 DNA reads TGCGCCAGCAGCCCTTCCGACAGGGGCACCGGGGAGCTGTTTTTT.

CDR3 in DNA: TGTGCCAGCAGCAATGGACTAGCCGGCAATGAGCAGTTCTTC. This translates into CASSNGLAGNEQFF. The gene calls are TRBV21-1 and TRBJ2-1; TRBD2 was called by the table and not checked on the DNA. TRBV21-1 is deemed a pseudogene. The CDR3 runs 14 residues.

About this clone: Other DNA sequences in the same sample also yield this CDR3. V usage is TRBV5-4 and J usage is TRBJ2-5; TRBD1 matches 8 bases. The J segment lost 4 bases and the V segment lost 4 bases, leaving 3 bases of the junction unmatched. Per the germline V gene, CDR1 is SGHNT and CDR2 is YYREEE (reference sequence). This CDR3 region has 13 residues. CDR3 bases: TGTGCCAGCAGCCCTACAGGGGGAGAGACCCAGTACTTC. Translating it yields CASSPTGGETQYF.

The chain employs TRBV6-6 and TRBJ2-7; D is undetermined. CDR1 MNHNY and CDR2 SVGAGI come from the germline V gene (reference sequence). V gave up 2 bases and J gave up 3 bases, with 14 bases separating them. The CDR3 is made up of 15 amino acids. The CDR3 spells CASSYSQVSSYEQYF. The CDR3 nucleotides read TGTGCCAGCAGTTACAGCCAAGTCTCTAGCTACGAGCAGTACTTC.